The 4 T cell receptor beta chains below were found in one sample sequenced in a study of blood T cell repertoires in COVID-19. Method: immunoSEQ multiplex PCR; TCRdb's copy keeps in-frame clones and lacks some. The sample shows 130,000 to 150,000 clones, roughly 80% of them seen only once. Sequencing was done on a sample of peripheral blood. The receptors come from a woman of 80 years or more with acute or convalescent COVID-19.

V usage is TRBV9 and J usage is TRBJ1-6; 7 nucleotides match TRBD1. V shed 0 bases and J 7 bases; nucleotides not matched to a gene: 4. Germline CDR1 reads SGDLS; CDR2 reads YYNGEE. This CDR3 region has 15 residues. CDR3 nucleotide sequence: TGTGCCAGCAGCGTAGAGGGACAGAACAATTCACCCCTCCACTTT. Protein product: CASSVEGQNNSPLHF.

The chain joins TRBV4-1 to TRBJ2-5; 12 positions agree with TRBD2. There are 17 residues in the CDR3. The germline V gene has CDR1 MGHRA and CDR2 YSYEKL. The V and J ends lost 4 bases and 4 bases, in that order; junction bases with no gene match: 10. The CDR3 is CASSRLAGGPSPETQYF. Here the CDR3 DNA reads TGCGCCAGCAGCCGGCTAGCGGGGGGGCCTTCCCCAGAGACCCAGTACTTC.

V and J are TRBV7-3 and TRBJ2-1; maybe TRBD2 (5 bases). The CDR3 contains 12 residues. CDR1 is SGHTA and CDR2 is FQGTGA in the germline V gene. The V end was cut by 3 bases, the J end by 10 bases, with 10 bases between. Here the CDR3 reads CASSFNGVEQFF. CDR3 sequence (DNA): TGTGCCAGCAGCTTCAACGGGGTGGAGCAGTTCTTC. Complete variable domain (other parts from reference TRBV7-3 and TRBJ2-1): GAGVSQTPSNKVTEKGKYVELRCDPISGHTALYWYRQSLGQGPEFLIYFQGTGAADDSGLPNDRFFAVRPEGSVSTLKIQRTERGDSAVYLCASSFNGVEQFFGPGTRLTVL.

As DNA, the CDR3 is TGTGCCAGCAGCGTAGCCCTATGGGGGGATACAGGGGGAGGCTACACCTTC. Translated, it gives CASSVALWGDTGGGYTF. V is TRBV9 and J is TRBJ1-2; TRBD1 matches at 8 bases. V shed 0 bases and J 8 bases; nucleotides not matched to a gene: 15. The CDR3 sequence is 17 residues long. In germline, CDR1 is SGDLS, CDR2 YYNGEE.